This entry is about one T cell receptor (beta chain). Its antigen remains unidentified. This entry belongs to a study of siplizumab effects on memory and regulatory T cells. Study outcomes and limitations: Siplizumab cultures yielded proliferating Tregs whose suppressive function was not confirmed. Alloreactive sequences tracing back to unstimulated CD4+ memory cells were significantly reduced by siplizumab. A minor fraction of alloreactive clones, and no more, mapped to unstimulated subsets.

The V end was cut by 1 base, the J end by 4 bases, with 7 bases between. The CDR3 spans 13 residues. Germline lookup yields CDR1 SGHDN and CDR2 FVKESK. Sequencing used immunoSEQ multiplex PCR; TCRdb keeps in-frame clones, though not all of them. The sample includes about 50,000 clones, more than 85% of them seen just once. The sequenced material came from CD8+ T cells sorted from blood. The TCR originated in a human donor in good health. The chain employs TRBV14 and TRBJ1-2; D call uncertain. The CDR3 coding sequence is TGTGCCAGCAGCCAAGCACAACTCTATGGCTACACCTTC. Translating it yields CASSQAQLYGYTF.